This note documents a single T cell receptor (beta chain) sequence. Germline CDR1 is MDHEN and CDR2 is SYDVKM. This CDR3 contains 18 residues. The junction had 13 bases not matched to a gene; V was cut back by 3 bases and J by 2 bases. This specimen belongs to a study of shared clonotypes between healthy human individuals. At the level of the study: Donors had three CD4 naive, three CD4 memory, two CD8 naive and one CD8 memory plate apiece.

Splitting the CD4+ cells yielded a CD45RA+ naive subset and a CD45RA-negative memory subset. The method was immunoSEQ multiplex PCR; TCRdb's version includes in-frame clones alone and lacks a portion of them. The repertoire includes roughly 500,000 clones, almost 97% of them detected once, and 0.05% to 0.07% sits in the top ten. This clonotype was obtained from a woman aged 30 to 39 in good health. The V gene is TRBV28, the J gene TRBJ2-7, with TRBD1 identical over 10 bases. Sequencing input: naive CD4+ T cells sorted from blood. Subset given: CD45RA+ positively selected. This CDR3 is CASSFTLRDRGFTYEQYF. The CDR3 DNA is TGTGCCAGCAGTTTCACCCTCCGGGACAGGGGATTCACCTACGAGCAGTACTTC.